Only a few counts were recorded for the clone carrying this TCR beta chain. The data are from a study of control samples from healthy donors and cancer patients. CDR1 is MNHEY and CDR2 is SVGAGI in the germline V gene. V dropped 6 bases and J dropped 2 bases, with 13 bases sitting between them. The CDR3 sequence is 14 residues long. Method: immunoSEQ multiplex PCR; TCRdb's copy keeps in-frame clones and lacks some. The sample has around 97,000 clones, around 89% seen once. Sequencing used PBMCs. The V call is TRBV6-5, the J call TRBJ1-1; D unresolved. The TCR originated in a man in his 60s with lung cancer. Here the CDR3 reads CASSKSFINTEAFF. The CDR3 DNA reads TGTGCCAGCAGCAAGTCGTTTATTAACACTGAAGCTTTCTTT.